The rows below give T cell receptor beta chains drawn from one sample of a study of Tregs in tolerant kidney transplant recipients. Some clones are missing from TCRdb's copy, which holds only in-frame ones; the method was immunoSEQ multiplex PCR. The sample has about 94,000 clones; over 85% are singletons. Specimen: CD4+ T cells from blood, collected before the transplant. The receptors stem from a human donor who received a combined kidney and bone marrow transplant. Each CDR3 is given with its conserved first and last residue. Fields, in order: V gene, J gene, D gene, CDR3 protein. D genes are given only for firm matches.

>TRBV12-5|TRBJ2-7|NA
CASGPRQVTYEQYF
>TRBV5-8|TRBJ2-5|NA
CASSSSDYIQETQYF
>TRBV15|TRBJ2-3|NA
CATSRGGERDTQYF
>TRBV4-3|TRBJ2-3|TRBD2
CASSQGLAGGPSTDTQYF
>TRBV4-2|TRBJ2-3|NA
CASSPFPSTDTQYF
>TRBV15|TRBJ1-6|NA
CATRGRVGGWDNSPLHF
>TRBV19|TRBJ1-2|TRBD1
CASKGRRGLPLSNYGYTF
>TRBV6-5|TRBJ2-5|NA
CASSYSAQVGETQYF
>TRBV18|TRBJ2-3|NA
CASSPGRGTDTQYF
>TRBV7-7|TRBJ2-5|NA
CASSQTGETQYF
>TRBV4-3|TRBJ2-5|TRBD1
CASSQEIGTGEETQYF
>TRBV30|TRBJ2-3|TRBD1
CAWSSGGRDTQYF